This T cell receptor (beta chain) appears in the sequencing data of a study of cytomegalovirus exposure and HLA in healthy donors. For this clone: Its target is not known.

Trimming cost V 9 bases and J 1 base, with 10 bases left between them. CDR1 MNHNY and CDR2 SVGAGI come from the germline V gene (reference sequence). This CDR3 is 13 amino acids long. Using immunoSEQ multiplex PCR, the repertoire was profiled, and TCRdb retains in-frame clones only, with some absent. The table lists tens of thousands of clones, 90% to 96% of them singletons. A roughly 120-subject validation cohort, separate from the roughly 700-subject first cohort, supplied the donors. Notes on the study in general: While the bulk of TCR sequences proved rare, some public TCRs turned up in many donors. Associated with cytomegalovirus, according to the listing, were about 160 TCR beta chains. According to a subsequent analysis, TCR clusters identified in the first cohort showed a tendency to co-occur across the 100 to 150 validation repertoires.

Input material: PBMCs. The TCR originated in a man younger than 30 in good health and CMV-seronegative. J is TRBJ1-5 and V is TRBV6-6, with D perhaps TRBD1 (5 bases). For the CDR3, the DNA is TGTGCCAGTCTGAAGGGGAGCAATCAGCCCCAGCATTTT. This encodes CASLKGSNQPQHF.